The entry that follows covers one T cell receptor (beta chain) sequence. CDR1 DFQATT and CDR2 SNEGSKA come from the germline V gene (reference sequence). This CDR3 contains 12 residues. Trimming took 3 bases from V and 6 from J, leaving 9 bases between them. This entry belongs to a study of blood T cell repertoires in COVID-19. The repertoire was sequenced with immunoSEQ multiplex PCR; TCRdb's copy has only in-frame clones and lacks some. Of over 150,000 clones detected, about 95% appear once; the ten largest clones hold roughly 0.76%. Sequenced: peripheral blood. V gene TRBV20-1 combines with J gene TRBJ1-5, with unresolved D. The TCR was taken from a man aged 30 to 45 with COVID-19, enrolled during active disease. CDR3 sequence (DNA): TGCAGTGCTAGTAGACATGGTCAGCCCCAGCATTTT. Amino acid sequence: CSASRHGQPQHF.